A single sample is the source of the 32 T cell receptor beta chains below, sequenced in a study of cytomegalovirus exposure and HLA in healthy donors. Vbeta (60) and Jbeta (13) primers were used in the PCR. The repertoire was sequenced with immunoSEQ multiplex PCR; TCRdb's copy has only in-frame clones and lacks some. The sample lists 110,000 to 150,000 clones; roughly 80% were seen once. Sequencing input: PBMCs. These receptors were taken from a man in his forties in good health and CMV-seronegative.

About this clone itself: The germline gene is not matched at one end of the junction; a read error may be the cause. The gene calls are TRBV5-1 and TRBJ1-2, with TRBD1 identical over 8 bases. The CDR3 runs 12 residues. The germline CDR1 and CDR2 sequences are SGHRS and YFSETQ. CDR3 loop: CASSYGQGLPLF. CDR3 nucleotide sequence: TGCGCCAGCAGCTATGGACAGGGACTCCCGCTGTTC.

The chain combines TRBV11-3 with TRBJ1-1; D is perhaps TRBD1 (5 bases). Germline CDR1 is SGHNT and CDR2 is YENEEA. Trimming took off 4 bases at V and 3 bases at J, with 12 bases between the two ends. The CDR3 covers 14 residues. The CDR3 DNA is TGTGCCAGCAGCTACGAGGGGAGGGACACTGAAGCTTTCTTT. Translating gives CASSYEGRDTEAFF.

This clone was counted only a few times. The chain combines TRBV28 with TRBJ1-4, with D tentatively TRBD1 (5 bases). The ends were cut back, 6 bases at V and 6 bases at J, with 11 bases in the middle. The CDR3 runs 13 residues. CDR1 and CDR2 from the germline V gene are MDHEN and SYDVKM. The CDR3 DNA sequence: TGTGCCAGCAGCGAAGGGGTGGATGAAAAACTGTTTTTT. This gives the protein CASSEGVDEKLFF.

The V gene is TRBV5-1, the J gene TRBJ2-5, with D possibly TRBD1 on 6 matching bases. This CDR3 is built from 13 residues. Looked up from germline, CDR1 is SGHRS and CDR2 is YFSETQ. Trimming removed 4 bases at V and 5 bases at J, with 12 bases between. The CDR3 loop reads CASSIIQGETQYF. The CDR3 DNA reads TGCGCCAGCAGCATAATCCAGGGGGAGACCCAGTACTTC.

This clone has just a few counts. This chain uses TRBV6-1 with TRBJ1-1; weak D call: TRBD1 (6 bases). The CDR3 covers 13 residues. CDR1 and CDR2 (germline): MNHNS, SASEGT. V was cut by 6 bases and J by 1 base, with 9 bases left in between. CDR3 residues: CASSTGQNTEAFF. CDR3 DNA: TGTGCCAGCAGCACAGGGCAGAACACTGAAGCTTTCTTT.

The chain has TRBV19 and TRBJ1-2; 8 bases line up with TRBD1. Germline V gene sequence: CDR1 LNHDA, CDR2 SQIVND (reference sequence). This CDR3 region has 13 residues. J gave up 5 bases and V 6 bases, and 5 bases lay outside the gene matches. The CDR3 DNA follows: TGTGCCAGTAGGGACAGGGCCCGGTATGGCTACACCTTC. It encodes CASRDRARYGYTF.

V gene TRBV5-1 combines with J gene TRBJ1-4; D ambiguous. V was clipped by 1 base and J by 8 bases, with 12 bases between them. There are 14 residues in the CDR3. In germline, CDR1 is SGHRS, CDR2 YFSETQ. CDR3 sequence reads: CASSLSWAGEKLFF. For the CDR3, the DNA is TGCGCCAGCAGCTTGTCTTGGGCGGGGGAAAAACTGTTTTTT.

This chain uses TRBV9 with TRBJ2-3, with D maybe TRBD2 (5 bases). Trimming stripped 5 bases from V and 6 bases from J, with 10 bases between. This CDR3 spans 12 amino acids. CDR1 and CDR2 from the germline V gene are SGDLS and YYNGEE. In nucleotides, the CDR3 is TGTGCCAGCAGAGGACTCCAGGATACGCAGTATTTT. It encodes CASRGLQDTQYF.

This sequence joins TRBV7-8 and TRBJ2-3; TRBD1 agrees at 7 bases. The germline CDR1 and CDR2 sequences are SGHVS and FQNEAQ. The CDR3 consists of 14 residues. The V gene end was trimmed by 5 bases and the J gene end by 6 bases; junction bases not matched to a gene: 8. The CDR3 DNA follows: TGTGCCAGCAGCAAGGGGGCAGGGACGGATACGCAGTATTTT. Translation gives CASSKGAGTDTQYF.

The chain combines TRBV19 with TRBJ2-1; 14 bases align to TRBD2. V gave up 4 bases and J gave up 10 bases; unmatched junction bases: 6. This CDR3 has 15 residues. Germline CDR1 LNHDA, CDR2 SQIVND (reference sequence). This chain's CDR3 is CASSTRTSGGREQFF. The CDR3 DNA reads TGTGCCAGTAGTACCCGGACTAGCGGGGGGCGGGAGCAGTTCTTC.

The chain recombines TRBV5-4 with TRBJ2-7; 8 bases are a match to TRBD1. The CDR3 loop spans 15 amino acids. The trim removed 4 bases at V and 4 bases at J, leaving 10 bases unmatched. CDR1 SGHNT and CDR2 YYREEE come from the germline V gene (reference sequence). The CDR3 loop is CASSPGQGRSYEQYF. CDR3 coding DNA: TGTGCCAGCAGCCCCGGACAGGGAAGGTCTTACGAGCAGTACTTC.

The gene calls are TRBV7-2 and TRBJ1-2; D is ambiguous. The germline CDR1 and CDR2 sequences are SGHTA and FQGNSA. Trimming removed 5 bases at V and 1 base at J, with 14 bases between. The CDR3 is made up of 15 amino acids. The DNA for the CDR3 is TGTGCCAGCAGCCCGGGGAGGCCCATTAACTATGGCTACACCTTC. Protein product: CASSPGRPINYGYTF.

The rearrangement joins TRBV27 to TRBJ1-4, with D maybe TRBD1 (5 bases). V was clipped by 6 bases and J by 0 bases, with 14 bases between them. The length of the CDR3 is 16 residues. Germline CDR1 MNHEY, CDR2 SMNVEV (reference sequence). CDR3 in amino acids: CASSHGGIATNEKLFF. The CDR3 nucleotides are TGTGCCAGCAGCCACGGGGGAATTGCAACTAATGAAAAACTGTTTTTT.

V gene TRBV5-6 combines with J gene TRBJ1-6; 9 nucleotides align to TRBD1. Losses at the gene ends were 1 base for V and 7 bases for J; bases not matched to a gene: 6. Looked up from germline, CDR1 is SGHDT and CDR2 is YYEEEE. The CDR3 covers 16 residues. The CDR3 DNA reads TGTGCCAGCAGCTTGTGGGGGGACAGGGAAAATTCACCCCTCCACTTT. Residues: CASSLWGDRENSPLHF.

V usage is TRBV13 and J usage is TRBJ2-5, with TRBD2 matching over 8 bases. Near its end, the DNA agrees better with TRBJ2-7, so the J call may be wrong. Germline V CDR1 and CDR2: PRHDT, FYEKMQ (reference sequence). CDR3 length: 12 residues. In nucleotides, the CDR3 is TGTGCCAGCAGCCAGCGGGGGTACGAGCAGTACTTC. Amino acid sequence: CASSQRGYEQYF.

Comments on this clone: Sequence at one end of the junction differs from germline and may be a read error. The sample holds other DNA sequences that translate to the same CDR3. The chain is built from TRBV5-1 and TRBJ1-2, with D maybe TRBD1 (5 bases). Germline values: CDR1 SGHRS, CDR2 YFSETQ. CDR3 length: 16 amino acids. CDR3 region: CASSYTGTGLGYGYTF. The DNA for the CDR3 is TGCGCCAGTAGCTATACCGGGACGGGACTAGGGTATGGCTACACCTTC.

This clone was counted once. The chain recombines TRBV6-5 with TRBJ2-2, with D tentatively TRBD1 (5 bases). The V and J ends lost 5 bases and 3 bases respectively, with 10 bases between them. Germline CDR1 is MNHEY and CDR2 is SVGAGI. The CDR3 contains 14 residues. The CDR3 region has the DNA TGTGCCAGCAGTGAGACAGCCTACACCGGGGAGCTGTTTTTT. Translated: CASSETAYTGELFF.

V usage is TRBV9 and J usage is TRBJ2-3; 11 bases match TRBD2. This CDR3 has 16 amino acids. Germline V gene lookup returns CDR1 SGDLS and CDR2 YYNGEE. J was trimmed by 3 bases and V by 2 bases; bases with no gene match: 5. CDR3 DNA sequence: TGTGCCAGCAGCGTCGGGTCTAGCGGGGGGACAGATACGCAGTATTTT. This encodes CASSVGSSGGTDTQYF.

This sequence joins TRBV5-4 and TRBJ1-1; possibly TRBD1 for D (6 bases). Germline loops: CDR1 SGHNT, CDR2 YYREEE (reference sequence). This CDR3 comprises 12 residues. The germline V and J ends were trimmed by 2 bases and 6 bases, with 8 bases remaining between them. CDR3 coding DNA: TGTGCCAGCAGCTTACAGGGACCTGAAGCTTTCTTT. It is translated as CASSLQGPEAFF. Filled out from reference TRBV5-4 and TRBJ1-1, the complete variable domain reads ETGVTQSPTHLIKTRGQQVTLRCSSQSGHNTVSWYQQALGQGPQFIFQYYREEENGRGNFPPRFSGLQFPNYSSELNVNALELDDSALYLCASSLQGPEAFFGQGTRLTVV.

A single count supports this clone. This sequence joins TRBV7-6 and TRBJ1-4; 9 bases match TRBD1. This CDR3 has 18 residues. Germline CDR1 and CDR2: SGHVS and FNYEAQ. The trim removed 5 bases at V and 0 bases at J, leaving 10 bases unmatched. This chain's CDR3 is CASSPGQGILATNEKLFF. The DNA for the CDR3 is TGTGCCAGCAGCCCCGGACAGGGGATCTTAGCAACTAATGAAAAACTGTTTTTT.

This clone came up a few times. The chain couples TRBV5-6 to TRBJ1-3, with D possibly being TRBD1 (5 bases). Germline V CDR1 and CDR2: SGHDT, YYEEEE. Trimming removed 0 bases at V and 2 bases at J, with 9 bases between. The CDR3 spans 15 residues. The CDR3: CASSLAQGTGNTIYF. CDR3 coding DNA: TGTGCCAGCAGCTTGGCGCAGGGAACTGGAAACACCATATATTTT.

The rearrangement uses TRBV7-3 and TRBJ2-2, with TRBD1 matching 11 bases. This CDR3 is 15 amino acids long. V lost 5 bases and J lost 7; bases outside the gene matches: 6. CDR1 is SGHTA and CDR2 is FQGTGA in the germline V gene. The CDR3 loop reads CASSTWTGGGGELFF. The CDR3 coding sequence is TGTGCCAGCAGCACTTGGACAGGGGGCGGCGGGGAGCTGTTTTTT.

The CDR3 protein is CASSLGGGGSYNSPLHF. The CDR3 bases are TGTGCCAGCAGCCTAGGAGGGGGGGGCTCCTATAATTCACCCCTCCACTTT. J is TRBJ1-6 and V is TRBV11-2; weak D call: TRBD1 (6 bases). Germline loops: CDR1 SGHAT, CDR2 FQNNGV. The CDR3 contains 17 residues. The V and J ends lost 5 bases and 0 bases respectively, with 14 bases between them.

The chain uses TRBV10-2 and TRBJ2-4; 8 bases map to TRBD1. Trimming removed 5 bases from V and 0 bases from J; junction bases left unmatched: 12. Germline CDR1 reads WSHSY; CDR2 reads SAAADI. The CDR3 runs to 18 residues. CDR3 protein: CASSRTGTNSQAKNIQYF. The CDR3 DNA follows: TGCGCCAGCAGTAGGACAGGGACAAACAGCCAAGCCAAAAACATTCAGTACTTC.

The gene calls are TRBV5-1 and TRBJ1-3; D remains unclear. This CDR3 is 16 amino acids long. V shed 5 bases and J shed 0 bases, with 15 bases lying between them. The V gene's germline CDR1 is SGHRS and CDR2 YFSETQ. The CDR3 sequence: CASRIDSAYSGNTIYF. The CDR3 bases are TGCGCCAGCAGGATCGACTCCGCTTACTCTGGAAACACCATATATTTT.

This clone was seen a single time. The chain employs TRBV29-1 and TRBJ2-1; 11 nucleotides line up with TRBD1. Unmatched junction bases numbered 16, after V lost 7 bases and J lost 8 bases. CDR1 and CDR2 from the germline V gene are SQVTM and ANQGSEA. The CDR3 is 16 residues long. CDR3 protein: CSALGTGGAFMDEQFF. As DNA, the CDR3 is TGCAGCGCCCTCGGGACAGGGGGAGCGTTTATGGATGAGCAGTTCTTC.

The V call is TRBV29-1, the J call TRBJ1-4; 9 bases are a match to TRBD1. CDR3 size: 13 residues. Germline-derived CDR1 and CDR2 are SQVTM and ANQGSEA. V was clipped by 7 bases and J by 4 bases; unmatched bases: 4. CDR3 coding DNA: TGCAGCGGGATGGGACAGGGTAATGAAAAACTGTTTTTT. It translates to CSGMGQGNEKLFF.

In this sample, this clone turned up once. The chain employs TRBV2 and TRBJ1-4, with D possibly being TRBD1 (5 bases). From germline, CDR1 is SNHLY and CDR2 FYNNEI. The CDR3 consists of 16 residues. Trimming took off 6 bases at V and 4 bases at J, with 18 bases between the two ends. The CDR3, as DNA: TGTGCCAGCAGAGTAGGCCAGGGAGGGAATAATGAAAAACTGTTTTTT. This translates into CASRVGQGGNNEKLFF.

The CDR3 here is CAWSLTGSSYNEQFF. In nucleotides, the CDR3 is TGTGCCTGGAGCCTGACAGGGAGCTCCTACAATGAGCAGTTCTTC. This rearrangement joins TRBV30 to TRBJ2-1, with TRBD1 matching over 7 bases. Germline V gene data show CDR1 as GTSNPN and CDR2 as SVGIG (reference sequence). Unmatched junction bases numbered 5, after V lost 3 bases and J lost 0 bases. The CDR3 totals 15 residues.

The rearrangement links TRBV28 to TRBJ2-1; 8 bases fit TRBD2. V shed 2 bases and J 6 bases; nucleotides not matched to a gene: 3. This CDR3 is built from 14 residues. Germline lookup yields CDR1 MDHEN and CDR2 SYDVKM. The CDR3 loop is CASSLLAGFNEQFF. In DNA form, the CDR3 reads TGTGCCAGCAGTTTACTAGCGGGCTTCAATGAGCAGTTCTTC.

The rearrangement joins TRBV5-4 to TRBJ2-7; 7 positions match TRBD1. The V segment lost 3 bases and the J segment 13 bases; nucleotides outside the gene matches: 16. CDR1 and CDR2 from the germline V gene are SGHNT and YYREEE (reference sequence). The CDR3 is 14 amino acids. The chain's CDR3 is CASSSNRGTSVAYF. CDR3 DNA: TGTGCCAGCAGCTCTAACAGGGGCACGTCGGTTGCCTACTTC.

The chain carries TRBV5-1 and TRBJ2-7; 8 nucleotides match TRBD2. The germline V gene has CDR1 SGHRS and CDR2 YFSETQ. After removal of 6 bases from V and 5 bases from J, the junction contained 13 bases not matched to a gene. The CDR3 totals 15 residues. CDR3: CASNPFISGEDEQYF. DNA for the CDR3: TGCGCCAGCAACCCATTTATTAGCGGGGAAGACGAGCAGTACTTC.